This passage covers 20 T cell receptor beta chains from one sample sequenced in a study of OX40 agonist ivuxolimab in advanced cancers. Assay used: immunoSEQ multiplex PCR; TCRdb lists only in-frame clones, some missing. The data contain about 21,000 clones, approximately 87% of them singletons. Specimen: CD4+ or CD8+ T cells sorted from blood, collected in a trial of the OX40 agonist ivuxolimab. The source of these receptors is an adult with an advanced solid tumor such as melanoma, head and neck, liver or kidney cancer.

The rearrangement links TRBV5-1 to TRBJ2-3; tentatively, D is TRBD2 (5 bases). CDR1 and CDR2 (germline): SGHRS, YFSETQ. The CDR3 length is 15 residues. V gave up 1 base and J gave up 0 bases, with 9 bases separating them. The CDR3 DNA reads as TGCGCCAGCAGCTTGTGGGAGACGAGCACAGATACGCAGTATTTT. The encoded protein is CASSLWETSTDTQYF.

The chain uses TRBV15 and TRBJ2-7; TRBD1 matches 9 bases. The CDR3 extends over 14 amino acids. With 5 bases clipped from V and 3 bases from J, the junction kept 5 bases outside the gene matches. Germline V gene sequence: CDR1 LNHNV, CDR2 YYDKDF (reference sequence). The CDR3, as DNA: TGTGCCACCAGCGCACCGGGACAGGGCTACGAGCAGTACTTC. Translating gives CATSAPGQGYEQYF.

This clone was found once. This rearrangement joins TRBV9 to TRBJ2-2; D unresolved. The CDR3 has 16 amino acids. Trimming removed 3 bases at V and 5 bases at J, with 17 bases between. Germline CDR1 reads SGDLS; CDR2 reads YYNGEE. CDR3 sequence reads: CASSAPQGIWTGELFF. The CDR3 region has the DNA TGTGCCAGCAGCGCGCCCCAAGGGATCTGGACCGGGGAGCTGTTTTTT.

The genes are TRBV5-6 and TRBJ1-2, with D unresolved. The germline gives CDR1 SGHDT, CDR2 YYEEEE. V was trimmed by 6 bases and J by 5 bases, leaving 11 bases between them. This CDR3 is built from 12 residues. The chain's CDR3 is CASTDGSYGYTF. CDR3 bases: TGTGCCAGCACGGACGGATCATATGGCTACACCTTC.

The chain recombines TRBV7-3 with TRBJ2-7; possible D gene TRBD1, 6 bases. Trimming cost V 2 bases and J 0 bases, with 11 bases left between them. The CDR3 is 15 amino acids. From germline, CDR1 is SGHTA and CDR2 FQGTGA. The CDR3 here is CASSLAQGPSYEQYF. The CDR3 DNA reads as TGTGCCAGCAGCTTAGCACAGGGACCCTCCTACGAGCAGTACTTC. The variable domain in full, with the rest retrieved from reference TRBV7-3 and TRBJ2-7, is GAGVSQTPSNKVTEKGKYVELRCDPISGHTALYWYRQSLGQGPEFLIYFQGTGAADDSGLPNDRFFAVRPEGSVSTLKIQRTERGDSAVYLCASSLAQGPSYEQYFGPGTRLTVT.

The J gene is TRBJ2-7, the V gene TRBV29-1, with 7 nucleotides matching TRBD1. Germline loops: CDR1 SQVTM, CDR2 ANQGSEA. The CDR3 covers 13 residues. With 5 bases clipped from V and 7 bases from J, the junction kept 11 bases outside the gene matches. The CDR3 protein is CSVSGTEVVEQYF. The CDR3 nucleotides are TGCAGCGTTTCCGGGACAGAGGTCGTGGAGCAGTACTTC.

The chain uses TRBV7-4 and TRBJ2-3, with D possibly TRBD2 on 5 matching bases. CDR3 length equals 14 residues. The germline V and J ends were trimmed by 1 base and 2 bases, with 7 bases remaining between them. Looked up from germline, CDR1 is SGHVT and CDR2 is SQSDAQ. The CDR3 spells CASSLGGATDTQYF. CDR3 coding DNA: TGTGCCAGCAGCTTAGGGGGAGCCACAGATACGCAGTATTTT.

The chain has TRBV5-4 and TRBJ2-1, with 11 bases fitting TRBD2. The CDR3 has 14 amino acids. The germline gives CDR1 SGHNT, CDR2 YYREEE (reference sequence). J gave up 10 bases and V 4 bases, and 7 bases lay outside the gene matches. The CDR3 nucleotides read TGTGCCAGCAGCGGGGAGGGACTAGCGGAAGAGCAGTTCTTC. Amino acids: CASSGEGLAEEQFF.

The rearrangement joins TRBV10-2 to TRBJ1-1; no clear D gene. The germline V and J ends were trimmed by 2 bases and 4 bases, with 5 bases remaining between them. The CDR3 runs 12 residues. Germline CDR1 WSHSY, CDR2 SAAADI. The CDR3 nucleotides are TGCGCCAGCAGTGAGCGGCGCACTGAAGCTTTCTTT. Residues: CASSERRTEAFF.

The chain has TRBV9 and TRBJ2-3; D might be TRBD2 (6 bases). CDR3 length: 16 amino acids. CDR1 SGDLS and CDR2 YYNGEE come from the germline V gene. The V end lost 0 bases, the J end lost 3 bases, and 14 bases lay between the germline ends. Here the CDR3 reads CASSVESIAGTDTQYF. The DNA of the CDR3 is TGTGCCAGCAGCGTAGAATCCATTGCGGGGACAGATACGCAGTATTTT.

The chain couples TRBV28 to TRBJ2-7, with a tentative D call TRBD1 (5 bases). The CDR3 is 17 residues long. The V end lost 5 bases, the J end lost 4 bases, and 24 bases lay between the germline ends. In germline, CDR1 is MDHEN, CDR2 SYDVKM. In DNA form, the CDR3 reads TGTGCCAGCAGTCCTTTTAGAGGCAGGGCGGCGGCTTACGAGCAGTACTTC. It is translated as CASSPFRGRAAAYEQYF. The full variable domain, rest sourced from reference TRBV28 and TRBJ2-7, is DVKVTQSSRYLVKRTGEKVFLECVQDMDHENMFWYRQDPGLGLRLIYFSYDVKMKEKGDIPEGYSVSREKKERFSLILESASTNQTSMYLCASSPFRGRAAAYEQYFGPGTRLTVT.

CDR3 sequence (DNA): TGTGCCAGCGAGGGACAACCTTTAACCGGGGAGCTGTTTTTT. This encodes CASEGQPLTGELFF. The chain uses TRBV11-2 and TRBJ2-2; D perhaps matches TRBD1 (6 bases). V was pared by 8 bases and J by 5 bases, with 15 bases between. There are 14 residues in the CDR3. The germline V gene has CDR1 SGHAT and CDR2 FQNNGV.

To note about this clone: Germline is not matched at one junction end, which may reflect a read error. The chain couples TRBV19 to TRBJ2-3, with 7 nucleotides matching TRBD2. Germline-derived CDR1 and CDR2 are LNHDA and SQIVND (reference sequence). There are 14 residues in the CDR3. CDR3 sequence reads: CASTIQRGTYTQYF. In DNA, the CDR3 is TGTGCCAGTACGATCCAGCGGGGCACATATACGCAGTATTTT.

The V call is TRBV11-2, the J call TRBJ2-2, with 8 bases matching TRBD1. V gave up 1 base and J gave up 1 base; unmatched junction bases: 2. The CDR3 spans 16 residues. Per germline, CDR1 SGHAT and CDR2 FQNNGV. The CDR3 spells CASSLGTGGNTGELFF. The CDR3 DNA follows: TGTGCCAGCAGCTTAGGAACAGGGGGGAACACCGGGGAGCTGTTTTTT.

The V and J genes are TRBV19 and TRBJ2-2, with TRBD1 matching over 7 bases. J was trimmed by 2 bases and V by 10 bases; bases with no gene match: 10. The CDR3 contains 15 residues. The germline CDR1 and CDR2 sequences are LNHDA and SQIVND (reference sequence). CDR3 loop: CAIAMTGPNTGELFF. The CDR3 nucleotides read TGTGCCATCGCGATGACAGGGCCTAACACCGGGGAGCTGTTTTTT. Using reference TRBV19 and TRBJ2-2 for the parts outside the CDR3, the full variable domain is DGGITQSPKYLFRKEGQNVTLSCEQNLNHDAMYWYRQDPGQGLRLIYYSQIVNDFQKGDIAEGYSVSREKKESFPLTVTSAQKNPTAFYLCAIAMTGPNTGELFFGEGSRLTVL.

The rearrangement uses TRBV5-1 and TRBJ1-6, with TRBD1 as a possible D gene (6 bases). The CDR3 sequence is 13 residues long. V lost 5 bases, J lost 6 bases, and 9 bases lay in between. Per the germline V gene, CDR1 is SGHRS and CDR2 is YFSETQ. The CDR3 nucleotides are TGCGCCAGCAGGGACAGACTTAATTCACCCCTCCACTTT. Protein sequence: CASRDRLNSPLHF. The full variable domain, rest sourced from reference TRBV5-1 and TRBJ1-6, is KAGVTQTPRYLIKTRGQQVTLSCSPISGHRSVSWYQQTPGQGLQFLFEYFSETQRNKGNFPGRFSGRQFSNSRSEMNVSTLELGDSALYLCASRDRLNSPLHFGNGTRLTVT.

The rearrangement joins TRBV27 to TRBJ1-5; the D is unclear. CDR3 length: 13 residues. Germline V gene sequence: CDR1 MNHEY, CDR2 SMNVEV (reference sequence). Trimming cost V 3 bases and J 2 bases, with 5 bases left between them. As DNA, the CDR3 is TGTGCCAGCAGTTTGGCTGGCAATCAGCCCCAGCATTTT. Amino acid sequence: CASSLAGNQPQHF.

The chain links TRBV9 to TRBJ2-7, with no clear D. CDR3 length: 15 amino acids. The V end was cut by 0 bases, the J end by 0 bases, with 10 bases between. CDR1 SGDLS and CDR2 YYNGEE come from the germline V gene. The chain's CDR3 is CASSVEDASSYEQYF. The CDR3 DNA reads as TGTGCCAGCAGCGTAGAGGACGCGAGCTCCTACGAGCAGTACTTC.

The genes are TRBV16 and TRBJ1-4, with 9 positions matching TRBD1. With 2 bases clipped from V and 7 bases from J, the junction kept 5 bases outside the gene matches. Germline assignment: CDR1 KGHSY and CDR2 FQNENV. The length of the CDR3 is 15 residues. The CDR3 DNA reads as TGTGCCAGCAGCCAAATGGGACAGGGTGGTGAAAAACTGTTTTTT. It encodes CASSQMGQGGEKLFF. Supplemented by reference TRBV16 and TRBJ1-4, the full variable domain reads GEEVAQTPKHLVRGEGQKAKLYCAPIKGHSYVFWYQQVLKNEFKFLISFQNENVFDETGMPKERFSAKCLPNSPCSLEIQATKLEDSAVYFCASSQMGQGGEKLFFGSGTQLSVL.

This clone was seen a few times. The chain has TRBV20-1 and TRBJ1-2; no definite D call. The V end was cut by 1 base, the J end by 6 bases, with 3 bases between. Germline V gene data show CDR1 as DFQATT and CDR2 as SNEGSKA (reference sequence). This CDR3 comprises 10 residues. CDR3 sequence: CSARGDGYTF. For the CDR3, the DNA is TGCAGTGCTAGAGGGGATGGCTACACCTTC.